These 26 T cell receptor beta chains share one sample of origin, sequenced in a study of blood T cell repertoires in COVID-19. Sequencing was performed with immunoSEQ multiplex PCR; in TCRdb, only in-frame clones are kept and a portion is missing. Of roughly 290,000 clones detected, about nine tenths appear once; the ten largest clones hold 1.5% to 2%. Material: PBMCs or T cells enriched from blood (not recorded which). Receptor source: a woman aged 40 to 49 who had recovered from COVID-19.

The V gene is TRBV27, the J gene TRBJ2-3; TRBD2 is a possible D gene (5 bases). The CDR3 runs to 15 residues. The V end lost 6 bases, the J end lost 1 base, and 14 bases lay between the germline ends. CDR1 and CDR2 from the germline V gene are MNHEY and SMNVEV (reference sequence). The CDR3 reads CASRQLGLGTDTQYF. For the CDR3, the DNA is TGTGCCAGCAGACAACTAGGACTGGGCACAGATACGCAGTATTTT.

This CDR3 reads CASDLGGYTEAFF. CDR3 sequence (DNA): TGTGCCAGCGACCTTGGGGGGTACACTGAAGCTTTCTTT. The chain has TRBV6-8 and TRBJ1-1; D perhaps matches TRBD1 (5 bases). The CDR3 is 13 residues long. V lost 8 bases, J lost 3 bases, and 13 bases lay in between. CDR1 is MNHGY and CDR2 is SAAAGT in the germline V gene.

The CDR3 spells CASWGGGTGELFF. DNA of the CDR3: TGTGCCTCCTGGGGGGGAGGGACCGGGGAGCTGTTTTTT. The chain couples TRBV30 to TRBJ2-2, with 7 bases matching TRBD2. This CDR3 spans 13 amino acids. CDR1 GTSNPN and CDR2 SVGIG come from the germline V gene (reference sequence). V was pared by 7 bases and J by 5 bases, with 7 bases of the junction left unmatched.

Notes on this clone: Other DNA sequences of this sample code for an identical CDR3. The rearrangement links TRBV5-1 to TRBJ1-1; 7 bases are shared with TRBD1. CDR3 size: 13 residues. V shed 0 bases, J shed 4 bases, and the junction held 0 bases outside the gene matches. The V gene's germline CDR1 is SGHRS and CDR2 YFSETQ. The CDR3 bases are TGCGCCAGCAGCTTGGACAGGGGCACTGAAGCTTTCTTT. This encodes CASSLDRGTEAFF.

The rearrangement links TRBV24-1 to TRBJ2-1; D might be TRBD1 (6 bases). CDR1 is KGHDR and CDR2 is SFDVKD in the germline V gene. This CDR3 is 16 amino acids long. V lost 2 bases, J lost 5 bases, and 15 bases lay in between. The CDR3 DNA reads TGTGCCACCAGTGATTCGGCACAGGGAGATAACAATGAGCAGTTCTTC. This gives the protein CATSDSAQGDNNEQFF.

The chain joins TRBV19 to TRBJ2-3; 7 bases map to TRBD1. V dropped 5 bases and J dropped 5; count of bases not matched to a gene: 7. This CDR3 spans 14 amino acids. CDR1 and CDR2 (germline): LNHDA, SQIVND (reference sequence). This chain's CDR3 is CASSPRQGLDTQYF. The CDR3 nucleotides are TGTGCCAGTAGTCCCAGACAGGGTCTAGATACGCAGTATTTT. The variable domain in full, with the rest retrieved from reference TRBV19 and TRBJ2-3, is DGGITQSPKYLFRKEGQNVTLSCEQNLNHDAMYWYRQDPGQGLRLIYYSQIVNDFQKGDIAEGYSVSREKKESFPLTVTSAQKNPTAFYLCASSPRQGLDTQYFGPGTRLTVL.

The rearrangement uses TRBV4-2 and TRBJ1-1, with D maybe TRBD1 (5 bases). The CDR3 loop spans 13 amino acids. The V end lost 0 bases, the J end lost 7 bases, and 9 bases lay between the germline ends. Germline CDR1 reads LGHNA; CDR2 reads YNFKEQ. CDR3 sequence reads: CASSQEGQGEAFF. CDR3 nucleotides: TGTGCCAGCAGCCAAGAAGGGCAGGGTGAAGCTTTCTTT.

The chain links TRBV5-6 to TRBJ1-1; D is undetermined. The germline V gene encodes CDR1 SGHDT and CDR2 YYEEEE. Trimming left V 0 bases short and J 0 bases short, with 12 bases between. The CDR3 is made up of 16 amino acids. CDR3 nucleotide sequence: TGTGCCAGCAGCTTGGCGTGGAGGTCCCTGAACACTGAAGCTTTCTTT. This encodes CASSLAWRSLNTEAFF.

The chain has TRBV6-6 and TRBJ1-2; D gene ambiguous. Trimming took 2 bases from V and 4 from J, leaving 8 bases between them. CDR3 size: 13 residues. CDR1 MNHNY and CDR2 SVGAGI come from the germline V gene (reference sequence). CDR3 sequence: CASSYGDLYGYTF. The CDR3 DNA follows: TGTGCCAGCAGTTACGGAGACCTCTATGGCTACACCTTC.

This chain links TRBV15 with TRBJ1-2; 7 bases fit TRBD1. Germline CDR1 reads LNHNV; CDR2 reads YYDKDF (reference sequence). The trim removed 5 bases at V and 4 bases at J, leaving 7 bases unmatched. This CDR3 is 14 amino acids long. This CDR3 reads CATSARGDSYGYTF. The CDR3 DNA reads as TGTGCCACCAGCGCCAGGGGGGATTCCTATGGCTACACCTTC.

The chain combines TRBV3-1 (or the pseudogene TRBV3-2) with TRBJ1-1; 7 bases fit TRBD1. This CDR3 comprises 14 residues. Germline trimming cut 10 bases from V and 3 bases from J; bases unmatched to any gene: 11. Germline values: CDR1 LGHDT, CDR2 YNNKEL (reference sequence). In DNA form, the CDR3 reads TGTGCCATCTCGAAACAGGGGATTCACACTGAAGCTTTCTTT. The encoded protein is CAISKQGIHTEAFF.

For the CDR3, the DNA is TGCGCCAGCAGTTCCGGGACAGTAGATTCACCCCTCCACTTT. It encodes CASSSGTVDSPLHF. The V gene is TRBV5-1, the J gene TRBJ1-6; 7 bases are a match to TRBD1. After removal of 5 bases from V and 8 bases from J, the junction contained 7 bases not matched to a gene. This CDR3 has 14 residues. Germline loops: CDR1 SGHRS, CDR2 YFSETQ.

The chain combines TRBV28 with TRBJ2-7; 13 bases agree with TRBD2. CDR1 and CDR2 from the germline V gene are MDHEN and SYDVKM. The V gene end was trimmed by 5 bases and the J gene end by 2 bases; junction bases not matched to a gene: 6. The CDR3 sequence is 16 residues long. CDR3 protein: CASSTSGTSGTYEQYF. CDR3 DNA: TGTGCCAGCAGTACCTCCGGGACTAGCGGGACCTACGAGCAGTACTTC.

J is TRBJ2-3 and V is TRBV18, with 8 positions matching TRBD1. Germline V gene sequence: CDR1 KGHSH, CDR2 LQKENI. Losses at the gene ends were 3 bases for V and 5 bases for J; bases not matched to a gene: 7. The CDR3 has 15 amino acids. The CDR3 DNA follows: TGTGCCAGCTCACCTCGACAGGGGAAAGTAGATACGCAGTATTTT. Amino acids: CASSPRQGKVDTQYF.

As concerns this clone: The sample contains more than one DNA sequence encoding this CDR3. The chain employs TRBV19 and TRBJ1-5; perhaps TRBD1 as D (6 bases). Looked up from germline, CDR1 is LNHDA and CDR2 is SQIVND (reference sequence). The germline V and J ends were trimmed by 3 bases and 4 bases, with 10 bases remaining between them. CDR3 size: 14 residues. In DNA form, the CDR3 reads TGTGCCAGTAGTATCCGGGACACGAATCAGCCCCAGCATTTT. Protein sequence: CASSIRDTNQPQHF. Supplemented by reference TRBV19 and TRBJ1-5, the full variable domain reads DGGITQSPKYLFRKEGQNVTLSCEQNLNHDAMYWYRQDPGQGLRLIYYSQIVNDFQKGDIAEGYSVSREKKESFPLTVTSAQKNPTAFYLCASSIRDTNQPQHFGDGTRLSIL.

The chain is built from TRBV3-1 (or the pseudogene TRBV3-2) and TRBJ1-3; no reliable D call. Germline CDR1 and CDR2: LGHDT and YNNKEL (reference sequence). The CDR3 runs to 12 residues. V dropped 9 bases and J dropped 0 bases, with 6 bases sitting between them. CDR3 protein: CARRSSGNTIYF. Here the CDR3 DNA reads TGTGCCAGGAGGAGCTCTGGAAACACCATATATTTT.

On this clone: A much larger clonotype is one base distant, so this may be a read error. V and J are TRBV19 and TRBJ2-7, with 7 nucleotides matching TRBD2. The CDR3 consists of 10 residues. CDR1 LNHDA and CDR2 SQIVND come from the germline V gene (reference sequence). J lost 4 bases, V lost 9 bases, and 0 bases had no gene match. The CDR3 region is CARGGYEQYF. The CDR3 DNA follows: TGTGCCAGGGGGGGGTACGAGCAGTACTTC.

There are a few counts of this clone. The J gene is TRBJ2-3, the V gene TRBV6-6; possibly TRBD2 for D (5 bases). The length of the CDR3 is 13 residues. Germline CDR1 reads MNHNY; CDR2 reads SVGAGI (reference sequence). Trimming took off 7 bases at V and 5 bases at J, with 13 bases between the two ends. The CDR3 reads CASTSGPGDTQYF. CDR3 sequence (DNA): TGTGCCAGCACCAGCGGTCCGGGAGATACGCAGTATTTT.

V usage is TRBV5-6 and J usage is TRBJ2-7; 9 positions agree with TRBD1. CDR3 size: 15 residues. Germline CDR1 SGHDT, CDR2 YYEEEE. V shed 2 bases, J shed 3 bases, and the junction held 6 bases outside the gene matches. The CDR3 here is CASSFVGQGNYEQYF. The DNA of the CDR3 is TGTGCCAGCAGCTTCGTTGGACAGGGGAACTACGAGCAGTACTTC.

This chain links TRBV5-5 with TRBJ2-7, with 9 bases that match TRBD1. With 4 bases clipped from V and 4 bases from J, the junction kept 12 bases outside the gene matches. Germline assignment: CDR1 SGHKS and CDR2 YYEKEE (reference sequence). This CDR3 has 16 amino acids. CDR3 sequence: CASSTKQGAPSYEQYF. In DNA form, the CDR3 reads TGTGCCAGCAGCACGAAACAGGGGGCCCCTTCGTACGAGCAGTACTTC.

This clone was picked up a small number of times. The V gene is TRBV2, the J gene TRBJ2-1; 14 positions match TRBD2. J gave up 6 bases and V 6 bases, and 13 bases lay outside the gene matches. There are 18 residues in the CDR3. The germline V gene has CDR1 SNHLY and CDR2 FYNNEI. The CDR3 loop is CASSSGTSGSRDRNEQFF. The CDR3, as DNA: TGTGCCAGCAGCTCTGGGACTAGCGGGAGCCGGGATCGCAATGAGCAGTTCTTC.

The chain joins TRBV19 to TRBJ1-4; D unresolved. The CDR3 runs 16 residues. Germline values: CDR1 LNHDA, CDR2 SQIVND (reference sequence). V was pared by 3 bases and J by 8 bases, with 19 bases between. CDR3 residues: CASSIHAGNPGEKLFF. In DNA form, the CDR3 reads TGTGCCAGTAGTATTCACGCCGGGAACCCGGGGGAAAAACTGTTTTTT.

The rearrangement links TRBV30 to TRBJ1-1; D gene unclear. Trimming cost V 2 bases and J 7 bases, with 11 bases left between them. The CDR3 runs to 12 residues. Looked up from germline, CDR1 is GTSNPN and CDR2 is SVGIG (reference sequence). CDR3 in DNA: TGTGCCTGGAGTCGGTCCCTTATTGAAGCTTTCTTT. Translating it yields CAWSRSLIEAFF. The full variable domain, completed using reference TRBV30 and TRBJ1-1, is SQTIHQWPATLVQPVGSPLSLECTVEGTSNPNLYWYRQAAGRGLQLLFYSVGIGQISSEVPQNLSASRPQDRQFILSSKKLLLSDSGFYLCAWSRSLIEAFFGQGTRLTVV.

This chain uses TRBV5-1 with TRBJ1-4; perhaps TRBD1 as D (5 bases). Germline lookup yields CDR1 SGHRS and CDR2 YFSETQ. CDR3 length: 15 residues. V dropped 3 bases and J dropped 5 bases, with 14 bases sitting between them. The CDR3 region is CASSSQQVPNEKLFF. CDR3 nucleotide sequence: TGCGCCAGCAGCTCCCAACAGGTACCAAATGAAAAACTGTTTTTT.

The rearrangement links TRBV5-1 to TRBJ2-1; 12 bases map to TRBD2. Unmatched junction bases numbered 3, after V lost 1 base and J lost 4 bases. Germline lookup yields CDR1 SGHRS and CDR2 YFSETQ. This CDR3 contains 16 residues. CDR3 coding DNA: TGCGCCAGCAGCTTGTCCGGGACTAGCGGGTACAATGAGCAGTTCTTC. Translating it yields CASSLSGTSGYNEQFF.

In DNA form, the CDR3 reads TGCAGTGCTCAATCAGGGTGGACCCAGTACTTC. Translation gives CSAQSGWTQYF. The V and J genes are TRBV20-1 and TRBJ2-5; possible D gene TRBD1, 5 bases. The CDR3 is 11 residues long. Germline V gene data show CDR1 as DFQATT and CDR2 as SNEGSKA (reference sequence). The V end lost 5 bases, the J end lost 7 bases, and 11 bases lay between the germline ends.